This TCR beta chain was recorded in a study of patients and donors after allogeneic stem cell transplantation. The table lists this clonotype with a few counts. Germline CDR1 is LGHDT and CDR2 is YNNKEL (reference sequence). The CDR3 has 12 residues. Trimming removed 0 bases at V and 8 bases at J, with 7 bases between. TCRdb ran MiXCR on the RT-PCR reads and lists one entry per CDR3 protein. The sample holds about 960,000 distinct CDR3 sequences, more than 15% seen once. This rearrangement joins TRBV3-1 to TRBJ1-2, with D unresolved. What was sequenced was blood, either unsorted or a sorted T cell fraction (not recorded which). The receptor comes from a human donor who was either an allogeneic HSCT recipient or a stem cell or donor lymphocyte infusion donor (not recorded which). It is not recorded whose cells these are; they may come from a transplant donor. CDR3 residues: CASSQEGIGYTF. The CDR3 DNA sequence: TGTGCCAGCAGCCAAGAGGGGATCGGCTACACCTTC.